The text below deals with one T cell receptor beta chain. Its target is not known. The identical CDR3 is also encoded by other nucleotide sequences in the sample. This entry is derived from a study of cytomegalovirus exposure and HLA in healthy donors. Germline loops: CDR1 SGHDT, CDR2 YYEEEE. The ends were cut back, 1 base at V and 3 bases at J, with 1 base in the middle. The CDR3 is made up of 11 amino acids. Notes on the study in general: The finding came from a later analysis; first-cohort TCR clusters tended to co-occur in the roughly 120 validation repertoires.

Measured with immunoSEQ multiplex PCR; TCRdb has only the in-frame clones, and not every one. The data show about 250,000 clones, less than 90% seen once. This TCR derives from a man between 18 and 35 years old in good health and CMV-seropositive. This chain connects TRBV5-6 to TRBJ1-1; no clear D. Sequenced material: PBMCs. CDR3 residues: CASSLYTEAFF. In nucleotides, the CDR3 is TGTGCCAGCAGCTTGTACACTGAAGCTTTCTTT. Drawing the rest from reference TRBV5-6 and TRBJ1-1, the complete variable domain is DAGVTQSPTHLIKTRGQQVTLRCSPKSGHDTVSWYQQALGQGPQFIFQYYEEEERQRGNFPDRFSGHQFPNYSSELNVNALLLGDSALYLCASSLYTEAFFGQGTRLTVV.